A single sample gave rise to the 9 T cell receptor beta chains below, sequenced in a study of siplizumab effects on memory and regulatory T cells. TCRdb's copy holds only in-frame clones and misses some; the assay was immunoSEQ multiplex PCR. The data show over 100,000 clones, about 92% seen once. The sequencing sample was made of Tregs sorted from blood. These receptors were obtained from a human donor in good health.

This chain joins TRBV25-1 and TRBJ2-1, with TRBD2 matching over 9 bases. J was trimmed by 5 bases and V by 1 base; bases with no gene match: 12. CDR3 length equals 18 residues. The germline gives CDR1 MGHDK, CDR2 SYGVNS. CDR3 coding DNA: TGTGCCAGCAGTGAATTTAGCGGGAGTTCTTTGAGTAACAATGAGCAGTTCTTC. Protein: CASSEFSGSSLSNNEQFF.

This clone showed up just once. The CDR3 protein is CASSLSRTGELFF. CDR3 in DNA: TGTGCCAGCAGCTTATCCAGGACCGGGGAGCTGTTTTTT. The chain combines TRBV7-9 with TRBJ2-2; no reliable D call. The V end lost 2 bases, the J end lost 5 bases, and 6 bases lay between the germline ends. Germline V CDR1 and CDR2: SEHNR, FQNEAQ (reference sequence). The CDR3 length is 13 residues.

The chain recombines TRBV19 with TRBJ2-6; weak D call: TRBD1 (6 bases). Germline assignment: CDR1 LNHDA and CDR2 SQIVND (reference sequence). V was trimmed by 8 bases and J by 2 bases, leaving 22 bases between them. The CDR3 has 18 residues. The CDR3 here is CASSPQGWLRAGANVLTF. CDR3 DNA: TGTGCCAGTTCCCCTCAGGGGTGGCTTAGAGCTGGGGCCAACGTCCTGACTTTC.

The chain is built from TRBV27 and TRBJ2-5; 8 bases fit TRBD2. V lost 6 bases and J lost 5; bases outside the gene matches: 14. The CDR3 totals 16 residues. Germline-derived CDR1 and CDR2 are MNHEY and SMNVEV (reference sequence). CDR3 sequence (DNA): TGTGCCAGCAGCCACAGCCTAAGCGGGGGAAGGGAGACCCAGTACTTC. Encoded protein: CASSHSLSGGRETQYF.

This clone was recorded only once. J is TRBJ2-1 and V is TRBV11-2; TRBD1 aligns across 7 bases. The CDR3 is 15 residues long. The trim removed 3 bases at V and 2 bases at J, leaving 4 bases unmatched. The germline V gene encodes CDR1 SGHAT and CDR2 FQNNGV. CDR3: CASSFRQGTYNEQFF. CDR3 in DNA: TGTGCCAGCAGCTTTAGACAGGGAACCTACAATGAGCAGTTCTTC.

This clone came up a few times. The rearrangement joins TRBV25-1 to TRBJ1-5; possible D gene TRBD1, 6 bases. V lost 6 bases, J lost 7 bases, and 10 bases lay in between. Germline assignment: CDR1 MGHDK and CDR2 SYGVNS. The CDR3 contains 12 residues. Here the CDR3 reads CASSAGGQPQHF. CDR3 bases: TGTGCCAGCAGCGCGGGGGGCCAGCCCCAGCATTTT. The full variable domain, with the rest looked up from reference TRBV25-1 and TRBJ1-5, is EADIYQTPRYLVIGTGKKITLECSQTMGHDKMYWYQQDPGMELHLIHYSYGVNSTEKGDLSSESTVSRIRTEHFPLTLESARPSHTSQYLCASSAGGQPQHFGDGTRLSIL.

V is TRBV29-1 and J is TRBJ2-3, with 8 positions matching TRBD2. The trim removed 6 bases at V and 3 bases at J, leaving 2 bases unmatched. Germline assignment: CDR1 SQVTM and CDR2 ANQGSEA. This CDR3 has 12 residues. CDR3 nucleotides: TGCAGCGTAAGCGGGAGAACAGATACGCAGTATTTT. Translation gives CSVSGRTDTQYF.

The V gene is TRBV5-5, the J gene TRBJ1-1, with D maybe TRBD1 (6 bases). Germline loops: CDR1 SGHKS, CDR2 YYEKEE (reference sequence). Trimming cost V 0 bases and J 3 bases, with 12 bases left between them. This CDR3 region has 15 residues. In DNA, the CDR3 is TGTGCCAGCAGCTTGGGTCAGGGGTGGGACACTGAAGCTTTCTTT. Its translation: CASSLGQGWDTEAFF.

The genes are TRBV5-4 and TRBJ1-2; TRBD1 aligns across 12 bases. Germline CDR1 reads SGHNT; CDR2 reads YYREEE (reference sequence). The J segment lost 4 bases and the V segment lost 3 bases, leaving 4 bases of the junction unmatched. This CDR3 is 15 amino acids long. CDR3 protein: CASSWGTGGTYGYTF. For the CDR3, the DNA is TGTGCCAGCAGCTGGGGGACAGGGGGCACCTATGGCTACACCTTC.